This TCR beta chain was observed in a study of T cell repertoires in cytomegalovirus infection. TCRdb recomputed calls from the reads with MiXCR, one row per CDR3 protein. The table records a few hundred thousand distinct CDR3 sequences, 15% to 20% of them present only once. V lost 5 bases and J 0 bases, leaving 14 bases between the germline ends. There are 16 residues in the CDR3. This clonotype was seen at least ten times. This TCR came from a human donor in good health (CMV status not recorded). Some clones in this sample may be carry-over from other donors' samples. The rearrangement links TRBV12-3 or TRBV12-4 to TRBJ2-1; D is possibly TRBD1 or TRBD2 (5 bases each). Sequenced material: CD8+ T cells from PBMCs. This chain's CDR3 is CASSRWGTNSYNEQFF. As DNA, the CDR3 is TGTGCCAGCAGTCGCTGGGGGACGAACTCCTACAATGAGCAGTTCTTC.